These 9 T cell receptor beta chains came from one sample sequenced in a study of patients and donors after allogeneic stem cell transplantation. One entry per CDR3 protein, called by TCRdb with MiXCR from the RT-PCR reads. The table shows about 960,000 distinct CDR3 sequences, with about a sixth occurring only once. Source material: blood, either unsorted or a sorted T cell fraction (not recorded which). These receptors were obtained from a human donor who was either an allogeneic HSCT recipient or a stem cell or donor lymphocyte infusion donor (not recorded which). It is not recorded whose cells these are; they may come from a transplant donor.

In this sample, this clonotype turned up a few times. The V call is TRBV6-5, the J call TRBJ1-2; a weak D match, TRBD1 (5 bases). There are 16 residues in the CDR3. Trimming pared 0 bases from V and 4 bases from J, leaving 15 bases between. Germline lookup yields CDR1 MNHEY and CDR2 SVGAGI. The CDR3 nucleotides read TGTGCCAGCAGTTACTCGGGACGGCAGGGAATCTATGGCTACACCTTC. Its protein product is CASSYSGRQGIYGYTF.

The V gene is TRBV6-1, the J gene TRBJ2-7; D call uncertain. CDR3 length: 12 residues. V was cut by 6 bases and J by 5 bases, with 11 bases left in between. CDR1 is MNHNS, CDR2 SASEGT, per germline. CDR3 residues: CASSPDGDEQYF. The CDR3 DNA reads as TGTGCCAGCAGCCCGGATGGCGACGAGCAGTACTTC.

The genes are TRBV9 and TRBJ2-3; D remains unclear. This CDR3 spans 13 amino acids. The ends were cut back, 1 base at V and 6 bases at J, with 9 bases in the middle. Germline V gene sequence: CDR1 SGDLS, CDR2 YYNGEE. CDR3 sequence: CASSVLAADTQYF. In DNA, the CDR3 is TGTGCCAGCAGCGTACTGGCCGCGGATACGCAGTATTTT.

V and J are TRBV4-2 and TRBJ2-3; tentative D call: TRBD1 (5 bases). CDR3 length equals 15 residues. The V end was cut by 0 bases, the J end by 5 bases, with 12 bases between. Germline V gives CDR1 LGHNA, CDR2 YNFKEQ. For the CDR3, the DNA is TGTGCCAGCAGCCAAGATCAGGGTTTGGGAGATACGCAGTATTTT. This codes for CASSQDQGLGDTQYF.

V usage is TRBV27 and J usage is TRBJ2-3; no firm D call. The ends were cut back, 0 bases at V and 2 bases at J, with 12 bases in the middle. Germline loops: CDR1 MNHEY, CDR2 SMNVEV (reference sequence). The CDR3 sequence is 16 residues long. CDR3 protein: CASSLSAGLYTDTQYF. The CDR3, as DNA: TGTGCCAGCAGTTTATCGGCCGGCCTCTACACAGATACGCAGTATTTT.

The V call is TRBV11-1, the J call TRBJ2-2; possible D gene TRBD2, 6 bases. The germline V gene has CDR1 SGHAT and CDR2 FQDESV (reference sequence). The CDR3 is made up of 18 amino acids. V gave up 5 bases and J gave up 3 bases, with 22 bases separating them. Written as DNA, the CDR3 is TGTGCCAGCAGCATATACTTAAGCAGCCGGAGGGACACCGGGGAGCTGTTTTTT. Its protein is CASSIYLSSRRDTGELFF.

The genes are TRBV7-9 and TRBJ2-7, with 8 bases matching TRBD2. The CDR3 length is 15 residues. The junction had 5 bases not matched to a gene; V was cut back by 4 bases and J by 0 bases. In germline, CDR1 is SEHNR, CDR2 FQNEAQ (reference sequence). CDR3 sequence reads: CASSSTTSASYEQYF. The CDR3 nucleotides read TGTGCCAGCAGCTCGACGACTAGCGCCTCCTACGAGCAGTACTTC.

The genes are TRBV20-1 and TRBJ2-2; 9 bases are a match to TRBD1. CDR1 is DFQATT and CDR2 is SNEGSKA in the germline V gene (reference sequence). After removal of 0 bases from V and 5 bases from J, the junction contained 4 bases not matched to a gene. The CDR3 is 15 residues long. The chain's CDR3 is CSARDLGQGTGELFF. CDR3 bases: TGCAGTGCTAGAGATTTGGGACAGGGTACCGGGGAGCTGTTTTTT.

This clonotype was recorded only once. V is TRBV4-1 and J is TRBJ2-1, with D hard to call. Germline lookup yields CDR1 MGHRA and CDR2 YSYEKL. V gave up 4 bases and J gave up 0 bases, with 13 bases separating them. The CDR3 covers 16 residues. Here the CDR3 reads CASSPPHRSSYNEQFF. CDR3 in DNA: TGCGCCAGCAGCCCACCGCATAGGAGCTCCTACAATGAGCAGTTCTTC.